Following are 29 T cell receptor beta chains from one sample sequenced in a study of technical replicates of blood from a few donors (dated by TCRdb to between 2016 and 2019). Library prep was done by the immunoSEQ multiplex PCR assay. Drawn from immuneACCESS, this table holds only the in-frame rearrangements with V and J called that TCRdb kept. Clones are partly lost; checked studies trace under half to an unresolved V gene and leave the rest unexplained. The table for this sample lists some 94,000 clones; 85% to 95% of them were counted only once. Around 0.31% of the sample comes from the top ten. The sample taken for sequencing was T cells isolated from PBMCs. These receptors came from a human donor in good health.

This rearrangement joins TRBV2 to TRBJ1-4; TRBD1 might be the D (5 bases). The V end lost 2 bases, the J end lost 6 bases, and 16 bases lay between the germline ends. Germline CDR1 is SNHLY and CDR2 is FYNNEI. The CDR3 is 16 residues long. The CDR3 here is CASSERRRASHEKLFF. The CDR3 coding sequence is TGTGCCAGCAGTGAAAGACGCAGGGCGAGCCATGAAAAACTGTTTTTT.

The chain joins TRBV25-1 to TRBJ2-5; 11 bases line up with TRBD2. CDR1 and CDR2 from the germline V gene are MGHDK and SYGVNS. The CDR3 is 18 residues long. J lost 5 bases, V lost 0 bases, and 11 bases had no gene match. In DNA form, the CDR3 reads TGTGCCAGCAGTGAATATACGGCTAGCGGGAGGTCTTGGGAGACCCAGTACTTC. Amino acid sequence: CASSEYTASGRSWETQYF.

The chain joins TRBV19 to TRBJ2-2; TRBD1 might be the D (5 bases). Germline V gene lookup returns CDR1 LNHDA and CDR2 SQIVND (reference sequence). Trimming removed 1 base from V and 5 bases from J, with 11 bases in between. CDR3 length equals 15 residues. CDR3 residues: CASSIARRATGELFF. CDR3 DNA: TGTGCCAGTAGTATAGCACGCAGGGCAACCGGGGAGCTGTTTTTT.

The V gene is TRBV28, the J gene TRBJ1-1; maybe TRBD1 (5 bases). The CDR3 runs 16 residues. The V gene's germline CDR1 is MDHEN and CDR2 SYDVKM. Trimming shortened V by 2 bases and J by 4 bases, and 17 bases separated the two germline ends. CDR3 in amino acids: CASSLKSRGIGTEAFF. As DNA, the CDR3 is TGTGCCAGCAGTTTAAAGAGTCGGGGGATAGGCACTGAAGCTTTCTTT.

This chain's CDR3 is CASSTPHDRDRAVSTF. The CDR3 DNA sequence: TGCGCCAGCAGCACCCCGCATGACCGGGACAGGGCAGTTAGCACCTTC. The J gene is TRBJ1-2, the V gene TRBV4-1, with 9 bases aligning to TRBD1. Losses at the gene ends were 5 bases for V and 13 bases for J; bases not matched to a gene: 20. The CDR3 contains 16 residues. CDR1 is MGHRA, CDR2 YSYEKL, per germline.

CDR3 DNA: TGTGCCAGCAGCAAAAGCGGGAGTACAGATACGCAGTATTTT. Protein product: CASSKSGSTDTQYF. The rearrangement joins TRBV5-4 to TRBJ2-3, with 8 bases fitting TRBD2. Germline CDR1 and CDR2: SGHNT and YYREEE (reference sequence). The CDR3 loop spans 14 amino acids. Losses at the gene ends were 4 bases for V and 3 bases for J; bases not matched to a gene: 4.

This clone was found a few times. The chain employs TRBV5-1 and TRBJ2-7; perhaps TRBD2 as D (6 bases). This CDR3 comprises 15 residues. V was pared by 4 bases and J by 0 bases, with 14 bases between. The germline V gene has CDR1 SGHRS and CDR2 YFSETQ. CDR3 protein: CASSRGEDSSYEQYF. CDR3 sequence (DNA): TGCGCCAGCAGCCGCGGGGAGGATTCCTCCTACGAGCAGTACTTC.

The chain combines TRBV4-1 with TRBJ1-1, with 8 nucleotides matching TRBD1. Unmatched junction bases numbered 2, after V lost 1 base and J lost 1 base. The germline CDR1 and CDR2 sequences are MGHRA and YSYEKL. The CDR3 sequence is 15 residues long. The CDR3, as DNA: TGCGCCAGCAGCCAAGTGGGGACAGGGAACACTGAAGCTTTCTTT. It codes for CASSQVGTGNTEAFF.

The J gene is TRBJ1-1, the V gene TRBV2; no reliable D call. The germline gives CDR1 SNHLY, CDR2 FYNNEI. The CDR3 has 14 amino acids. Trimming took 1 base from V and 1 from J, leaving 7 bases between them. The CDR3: CASSEGAGNTEAFF. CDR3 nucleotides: TGTGCCAGCAGTGAAGGGGCAGGGAACACTGAAGCTTTCTTT.

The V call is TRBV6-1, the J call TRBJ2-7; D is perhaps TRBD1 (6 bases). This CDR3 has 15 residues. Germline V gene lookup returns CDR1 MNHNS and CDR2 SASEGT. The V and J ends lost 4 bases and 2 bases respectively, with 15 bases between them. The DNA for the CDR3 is TGTGCCAGCAGTGCCACAGGGTTTAACCCCTACGAGCAGTACTTC. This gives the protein CASSATGFNPYEQYF.

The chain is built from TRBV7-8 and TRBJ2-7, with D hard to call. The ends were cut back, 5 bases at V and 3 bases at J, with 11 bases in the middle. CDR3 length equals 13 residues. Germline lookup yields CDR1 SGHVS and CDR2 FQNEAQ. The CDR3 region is CASSPLAIYEQYF. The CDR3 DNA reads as TGTGCCAGCAGCCCGCTGGCCATCTACGAGCAGTACTTC. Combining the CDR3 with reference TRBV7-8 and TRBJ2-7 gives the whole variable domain GAGVSQSPRYKVAKRGQDVALRCDPISGHVSLFWYQQALGQGPEFLTYFQNEAQLDKSGLPSDRFFAERPEGSVSTLKIQRTQQEDSAVYLCASSPLAIYEQYFGPGTRLTVT.

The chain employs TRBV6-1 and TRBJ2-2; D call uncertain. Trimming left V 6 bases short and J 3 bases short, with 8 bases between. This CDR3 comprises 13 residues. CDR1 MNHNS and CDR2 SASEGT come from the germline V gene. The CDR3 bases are TGTGCCAGCAGCGTGGCCTACACCGGGGAGCTGTTTTTT. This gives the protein CASSVAYTGELFF.

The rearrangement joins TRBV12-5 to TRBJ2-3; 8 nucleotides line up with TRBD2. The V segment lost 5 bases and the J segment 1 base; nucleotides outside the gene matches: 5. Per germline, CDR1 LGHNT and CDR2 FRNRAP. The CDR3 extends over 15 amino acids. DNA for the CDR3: TGTGCTAGTGGTCCCGGGACTAGAGGCACAGATACGCAGTATTTT. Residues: CASGPGTRGTDTQYF.

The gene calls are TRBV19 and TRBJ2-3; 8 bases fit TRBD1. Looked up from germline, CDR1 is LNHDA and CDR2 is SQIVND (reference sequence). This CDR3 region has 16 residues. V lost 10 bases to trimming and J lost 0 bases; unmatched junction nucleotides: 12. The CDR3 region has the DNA TGTGCCACCCAGGGGGCGGCGACTCCTAGCACAGATACGCAGTATTTT. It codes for CATQGAATPSTDTQYF.

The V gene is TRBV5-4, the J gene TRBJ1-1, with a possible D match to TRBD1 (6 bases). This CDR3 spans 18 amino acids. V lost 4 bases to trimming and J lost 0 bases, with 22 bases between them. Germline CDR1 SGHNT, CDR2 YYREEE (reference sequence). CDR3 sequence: CASSVLPPGQEVNTEAFF. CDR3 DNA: TGTGCCAGCAGCGTTCTTCCTCCGGGACAAGAAGTGAACACTGAAGCTTTCTTT. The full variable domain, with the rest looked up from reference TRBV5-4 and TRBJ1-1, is ETGVTQSPTHLIKTRGQQVTLRCSSQSGHNTVSWYQQALGQGPQFIFQYYREEENGRGNFPPRFSGLQFPNYSSELNVNALELDDSALYLCASSVLPPGQEVNTEAFFGQGTRLTVV.

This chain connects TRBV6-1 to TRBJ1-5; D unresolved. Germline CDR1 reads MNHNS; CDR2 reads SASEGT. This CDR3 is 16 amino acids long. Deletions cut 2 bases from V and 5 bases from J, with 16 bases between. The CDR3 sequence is CASSEFSRDIYQPQHF. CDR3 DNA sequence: TGTGCCAGCAGTGAATTTTCCCGGGATATCTATCAGCCCCAGCATTTT.

The CDR3 loop reads CASSTGLDTDTQYF. The CDR3 bases are TGTGCCAGCAGCACGGGACTTGACACAGATACGCAGTATTTT. V is TRBV7-3 and J is TRBJ2-3; D possibly corresponds to TRBD2 (6 bases). The CDR3 has 14 amino acids. Trimming pared 5 bases from V and 2 bases from J, leaving 11 bases between. The germline gives CDR1 SGHTA, CDR2 FQGTGA.

DNA of the CDR3: TGTGCCAGCAGTTATGGGGGGATGAACACTGAAGCTTTCTTT. Translation gives CASSYGGMNTEAFF. V gene TRBV6-5 combines with J gene TRBJ1-1; D may be TRBD1 (5 bases). This CDR3 spans 14 amino acids. The V end was cut by 3 bases, the J end by 0 bases, with 8 bases between. Germline CDR1 is MNHEY and CDR2 is SVGAGI.

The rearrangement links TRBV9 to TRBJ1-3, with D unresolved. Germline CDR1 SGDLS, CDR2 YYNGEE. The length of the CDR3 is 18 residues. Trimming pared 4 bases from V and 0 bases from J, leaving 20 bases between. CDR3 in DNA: TGTGCCAGCAGCTCCCGTTGGAGAGCGAGCGCCTCTGGAAACACCATATATTTT. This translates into CASSSRWRASASGNTIYF.

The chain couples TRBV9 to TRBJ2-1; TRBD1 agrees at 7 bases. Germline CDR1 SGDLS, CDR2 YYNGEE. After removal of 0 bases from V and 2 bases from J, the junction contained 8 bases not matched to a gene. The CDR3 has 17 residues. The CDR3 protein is CASSVEAPGTAYNEQFF. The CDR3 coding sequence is TGTGCCAGCAGCGTAGAGGCCCCCGGGACAGCCTACAATGAGCAGTTCTTC.

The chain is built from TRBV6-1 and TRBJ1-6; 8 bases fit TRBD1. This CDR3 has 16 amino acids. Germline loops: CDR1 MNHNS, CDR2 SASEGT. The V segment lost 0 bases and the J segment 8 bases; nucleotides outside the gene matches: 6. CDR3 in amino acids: CASSEADRGSYSPLHF. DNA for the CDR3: TGTGCCAGCAGTGAAGCAGACAGGGGTAGTTATTCACCCCTCCACTTT.

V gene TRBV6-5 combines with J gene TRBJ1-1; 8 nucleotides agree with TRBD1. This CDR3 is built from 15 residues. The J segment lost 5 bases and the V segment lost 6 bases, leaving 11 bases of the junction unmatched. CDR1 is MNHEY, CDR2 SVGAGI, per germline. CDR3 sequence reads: CASRPIRGLGTEAFF. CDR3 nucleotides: TGTGCCAGCAGGCCAATCAGGGGGCTCGGAACTGAAGCTTTCTTT.

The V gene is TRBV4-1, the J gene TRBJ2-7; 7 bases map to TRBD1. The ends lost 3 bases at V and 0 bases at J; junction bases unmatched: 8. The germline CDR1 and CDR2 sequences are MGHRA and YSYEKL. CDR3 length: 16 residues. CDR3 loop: CASSHKTGLSSYEQYF. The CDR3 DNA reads TGCGCCAGCAGCCACAAGACAGGGTTGAGCTCCTACGAGCAGTACTTC.

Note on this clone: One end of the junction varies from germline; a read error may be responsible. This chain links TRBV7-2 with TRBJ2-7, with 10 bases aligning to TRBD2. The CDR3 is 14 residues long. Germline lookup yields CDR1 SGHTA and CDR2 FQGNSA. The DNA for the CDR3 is TGTGCCAGCAGCTCGCCTGATAGCGGGAGGCCCTTATCCTTC. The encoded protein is CASSSPDSGRPLSF.

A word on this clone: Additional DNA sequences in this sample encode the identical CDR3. The CDR3 reads CASSLGLGNEQFF. The CDR3 coding sequence is TGTGCCAGCAGCTTGGGACTAGGCAATGAGCAGTTCTTC. V usage is TRBV5-4 and J usage is TRBJ2-1, with D possibly TRBD2 on 6 matching bases. In germline, CDR1 is SGHNT, CDR2 YYREEE (reference sequence). The CDR3 extends over 13 amino acids. Trimming stripped 0 bases from V and 6 bases from J, with 7 bases between.

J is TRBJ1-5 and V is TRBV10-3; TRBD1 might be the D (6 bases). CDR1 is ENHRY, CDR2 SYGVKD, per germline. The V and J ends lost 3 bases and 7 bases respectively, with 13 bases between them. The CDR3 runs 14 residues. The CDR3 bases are TGTGCCATCAGTGACCAGGGGAAAGTACAGCCCCAGCATTTT. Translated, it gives CAISDQGKVQPQHF.

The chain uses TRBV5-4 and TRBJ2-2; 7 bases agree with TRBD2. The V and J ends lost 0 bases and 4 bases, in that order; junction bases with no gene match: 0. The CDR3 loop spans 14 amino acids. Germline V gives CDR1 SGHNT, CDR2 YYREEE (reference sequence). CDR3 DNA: TGTGCCAGCAGCTTGGGGGGGGGCACCGGGGAGCTGTTTTTT. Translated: CASSLGGGTGELFF.

This CDR3 is CASLWATEAFF. CDR3 nucleotides: TGTGCCAGCCTATGGGCCACTGAAGCTTTCTTT. The chain recombines TRBV28 with TRBJ1-1; the D is unclear. Germline V gene sequence: CDR1 MDHEN, CDR2 SYDVKM. This CDR3 region has 11 residues. V was trimmed by 8 bases and J by 4 bases, leaving 8 bases between them.

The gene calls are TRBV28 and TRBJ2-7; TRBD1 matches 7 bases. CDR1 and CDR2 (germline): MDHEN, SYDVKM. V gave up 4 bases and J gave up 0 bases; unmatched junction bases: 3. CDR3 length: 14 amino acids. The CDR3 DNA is TGTGCCAGCAGTTCCACAGGGGCCTCCTACGAGCAGTACTTC. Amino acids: CASSSTGASYEQYF.